The next 27 T cell receptor beta chains were all read from a single sample in a study of blood T cell repertoires in COVID-19. TCRdb's copy holds only in-frame clones and misses some; the assay was immunoSEQ multiplex PCR. The table includes under 130,000 clones, roughly 84% detected once. What was sequenced was peripheral blood. The receptors stem from a human donor in a cohort sampled during active COVID-19.

The chain carries TRBV5-1 and TRBJ2-5, with 13 positions matching TRBD2. This CDR3 has 17 residues. V shed 4 bases and J 4 bases; nucleotides not matched to a gene: 10. Germline-derived CDR1 and CDR2 are SGHRS and YFSETQ. CDR3 sequence: CASSRWTSGSSRETQYF. Written as DNA, the CDR3 is TGCGCCAGCAGCCGATGGACTAGCGGGAGCTCGAGAGAGACCCAGTACTTC.

This chain connects TRBV19 to TRBJ2-7; 10 bases line up with TRBD1. The germline CDR1 and CDR2 sequences are LNHDA and SQIVND (reference sequence). The CDR3 runs 14 residues. After removal of 5 bases from V and 5 bases from J, the junction contained 6 bases not matched to a gene. CDR3 region: CASSGDRGNHEQYF. CDR3 sequence (DNA): TGTGCCAGTAGTGGGGACAGGGGAAACCACGAGCAGTACTTC.

The V call is TRBV27, the J call TRBJ2-1; 10 bases align to TRBD2. Germline CDR1 reads MNHEY; CDR2 reads SMNVEV (reference sequence). The trim removed 6 bases at V and 8 bases at J, leaving 13 bases unmatched. The CDR3 loop spans 16 amino acids. The CDR3 loop is CASRLAGTRRVDEQFF. The CDR3, as DNA: TGTGCCAGCAGACTAGCGGGAACCAGAAGGGTCGATGAGCAGTTCTTC.

The chain links TRBV12-2 to TRBJ2-5; the D call of TRBD2 is as the table states it, not checked on the DNA. TRBV12-2 represents a pseudogene. This CDR3 has 15 amino acids. The CDR3, as DNA: TGTGCAAGTCGCTTACGACCGGGGGGCCAAGAGACCCAGTACTTC. The encoded protein is CASRLRPGGQETQYF.

The table lists this clone with many counts. The chain joins TRBV14 to TRBJ1-2; D possibly corresponds to TRBD1 (6 bases). This CDR3 contains 15 residues. The germline CDR1 and CDR2 sequences are SGHDN and FVKESK. The V end was cut by 1 base, the J end by 3 bases, with 12 bases between. The CDR3 is CASSQGAQGYYGYTF. CDR3 sequence (DNA): TGTGCCAGCAGCCAAGGGGCACAGGGTTACTATGGCTACACCTTC.

The chain combines TRBV18 with TRBJ2-3; 13 bases agree with TRBD2. The CDR3 consists of 20 residues. Germline V gene lookup returns CDR1 KGHSH and CDR2 LQKENI. The J segment lost 3 bases and the V segment lost 0 bases, leaving 12 bases of the junction unmatched. The CDR3 DNA sequence: TGTGCCAGCTCACCACCCTCCGGGACTAGCGGGACTGCAGGGACAGATACGCAGTATTTT. Translated, it gives CASSPPSGTSGTAGTDTQYF.

This chain joins TRBV7-9 and TRBJ2-5, with 7 nucleotides matching TRBD1. CDR3 size: 17 residues. V was clipped by 0 bases and J by 2 bases; unmatched bases: 9. Germline CDR1 is SEHNR and CDR2 is FQNEAQ (reference sequence). Here the CDR3 reads CASSLAYGTDTQETQYF. For the CDR3, the DNA is TGTGCCAGCAGCTTAGCTTACGGGACAGATACACAAGAGACCCAGTACTTC.

This clone was picked up a small number of times. The V and J genes are TRBV4-2 and TRBJ1-4; D may be TRBD1 (5 bases). V lost 0 bases and J lost 0, with 8 bases in between. Germline V gene data show CDR1 as LGHNA and CDR2 as YNFKEQ. The CDR3 sequence is 16 residues long. The CDR3 reads CASSQDQGATNEKLFF. CDR3 nucleotides: TGTGCCAGCAGCCAAGATCAGGGTGCAACTAATGAAAAACTGTTTTTT.

CDR3 sequence reads: CASSPPGIKTQYF. CDR3 coding DNA: TGTGCCAGCAGCCCACCCGGGATAAAGACCCAGTACTTC. This chain links TRBV7-9 with TRBJ2-5, with D possibly being TRBD2 (5 bases). V gave up 5 bases and J gave up 6 bases, with 13 bases separating them. The CDR3 runs to 13 residues. CDR1 is SEHNR, CDR2 FQNEAQ, per germline (reference sequence).

The table lists this clone with a count of one. The chain has TRBV2 and TRBJ1-5; TRBD1 is a possible D gene (6 bases). V lost 4 bases to trimming and J lost 1 base, with 8 bases between them. CDR1 and CDR2 (germline): SNHLY, FYNNEI. The CDR3 runs 14 residues. CDR3 nucleotide sequence: TGTGCCAGCAGTGGCAGGGGAAGCAATCAGCCCCAGCATTTT. Its translation is CASSGRGSNQPQHF. The entire variable domain, with the rest obtained from reference TRBV2 and TRBJ1-5, is as follows: EPEVTQTPSHQVTQMGQEVILRCVPISNHLYFYWYRQILGQKVEFLVSFYNNEISEKSEIFDDQFSVERPDGSNFTLKIRSTKLEDSAMYFCASSGRGSNQPQHFGDGTRLSIL.

This clone was counted a single time. The chain is built from TRBV30 and TRBJ2-7, with 7 bases matching TRBD2. Germline lookup yields CDR1 GTSNPN and CDR2 SVGIG (reference sequence). The V and J ends lost 1 base and 6 bases, in that order; junction bases with no gene match: 6. The length of the CDR3 is 13 residues. The DNA for the CDR3 is TGTGCCTGGAGTGCCCAACCGGGGGGCGAGCAGTACTTC. As protein: CAWSAQPGGEQYF. Full variable domain (missing parts from reference TRBV30 and TRBJ2-7): SQTIHQWPATLVQPVGSPLSLECTVEGTSNPNLYWYRQAAGRGLQLLFYSVGIGQISSEVPQNLSASRPQDRQFILSSKKLLLSDSGFYLCAWSAQPGGEQYFGPGTRLTVT.

The chain links TRBV9 to TRBJ2-2; 8 bases fit TRBD1. The CDR3 extends over 20 amino acids. From germline, CDR1 is SGDLS and CDR2 YYNGEE. With V trimmed by 4 bases and J by 1 base, 18 bases remained unmatched. The CDR3 DNA reads as TGTGCCAGCAGCTCCAGGGGGGTATTGGACAGGGCGGGGAACACCGGGGAGCTGTTTTTT. Translation: CASSSRGVLDRAGNTGELFF.

The J gene is TRBJ1-2, the V gene TRBV24-1; TRBD1 agrees at 9 bases. This CDR3 spans 13 amino acids. The ends lost 4 bases at V and 7 bases at J; junction bases unmatched: 3. Germline loops: CDR1 KGHDR, CDR2 SFDVKD. CDR3 sequence: CATSDRDRVGYTF. The CDR3 DNA sequence: TGTGCCACCAGTGACCGGGACAGGGTTGGCTACACCTTC.

This chain uses TRBV14 with TRBJ2-3, with no clear D. The CDR3 is made up of 14 amino acids. CDR1 and CDR2 from the germline V gene are SGHDN and FVKESK. V dropped 4 bases and J dropped 3 bases, with 11 bases sitting between them. The CDR3 is CASSRPLGTDTQYF. The DNA for the CDR3 is TGTGCCAGCAGCCGTCCCCTAGGTACAGATACGCAGTATTTT.

A single count supports this clone. V usage is TRBV6-1 and J usage is TRBJ2-1; possible D gene TRBD2, 5 bases. Germline-derived CDR1 and CDR2 are MNHNS and SASEGT. Deletions cut 1 base from V and 1 base from J, with 11 bases between. The length of the CDR3 is 16 residues. CDR3 DNA sequence: TGTGCCAGCAGTGAAGTCCCTACGGGATCCTACAATGAGCAGTTCTTC. Its protein product is CASSEVPTGSYNEQFF.

In this sample, this clone turned up a few times. CDR3 in amino acids: CASSQGTAPGNQPQHF. The CDR3 DNA reads TGCGCCAGCAGCCAAGGGACAGCCCCCGGGAATCAGCCCCAGCATTTT. The V gene is TRBV4-1, the J gene TRBJ1-5; D possibly corresponds to TRBD1 (6 bases). The germline CDR1 and CDR2 sequences are MGHRA and YSYEKL. There are 16 residues in the CDR3. V was trimmed by 1 base and J by 4 bases, leaving 14 bases between them.

CDR3 DNA: TGTGCCAGCAGTCCTTACCCGGGACAGGGGTCAGATACGCAGTATTTT. As protein: CASSPYPGQGSDTQYF. The rearrangement links TRBV28 to TRBJ2-3; 10 bases fit TRBD1. After removal of 5 bases from V and 4 bases from J, the junction contained 9 bases not matched to a gene. This CDR3 has 16 amino acids. In germline, CDR1 is MDHEN, CDR2 SYDVKM.

The J gene is TRBJ1-6, the V gene TRBV12-5, with D possibly TRBD1 on 5 matching bases. Germline V gives CDR1 LGHNT, CDR2 FRNRAP. This CDR3 has 14 residues. The V end was cut by 1 base, the J end by 4 bases, with 5 bases between. As DNA, the CDR3 is TGTGCTAGTGGTTTGGGACAGTATAATTCACCCCTCCACTTT. Encoded protein: CASGLGQYNSPLHF.

The J gene is TRBJ2-1, the V gene TRBV5-1, with 8 bases aligning to TRBD1. V shed 0 bases and J 10 bases; nucleotides not matched to a gene: 6. Per germline, CDR1 SGHRS and CDR2 YFSETQ. The length of the CDR3 is 14 residues. CDR3 sequence (DNA): TGCGCCAGCAGCTTGGTAACAGGGGGTAAAGAGCAGTTCTTC. This sequence encodes CASSLVTGGKEQFF.

The gene calls are TRBV5-4 and TRBJ2-3; D may be TRBD2 (7 bases). V lost 3 bases and J lost 3, with 20 bases in between. CDR1 is SGHNT and CDR2 is YYREEE in the germline V gene (reference sequence). CDR3 length equals 17 residues. CDR3 in DNA: TGTGCCAGCAGCTCCACGGGGGGCGGGGCGCGGACAGATACGCAGTATTTT. Translated, it gives CASSSTGGGARTDTQYF.

This chain links TRBV7-2 with TRBJ2-5; D is ambiguous. The CDR3 contains 11 residues. V gave up 3 bases and J gave up 4 bases, with 3 bases separating them. Looked up from germline, CDR1 is SGHTA and CDR2 is FQGNSA. CDR3 in amino acids: CASSFVETQYF. The CDR3 nucleotides are TGTGCCAGCAGCTTCGTAGAGACCCAGTACTTC. Full variable domain (outside the CDR3, taken from reference TRBV7-2 and TRBJ2-5): GAGVSQSPSNKVTEKGKDVELRCDPISGHTALYWYRQSLGQGLEFLIYFQGNSAPDKSGLPSDRFSAERTGGSVSTLTIQRTQQEDSAVYLCASSFVETQYFGPGTRLLVL.

The count of this clone is one. This chain joins TRBV6-4 and TRBJ2-3; D is perhaps TRBD1 (5 bases). The germline V gene encodes CDR1 MRHNA and CDR2 SNTAGT. Between the trimmed V and J ends, which lost 6 bases and 5 bases, there was a span of 12 bases. The CDR3 sequence is 13 residues long. The CDR3 spells CASSQQGGDTQYF. CDR3 bases: TGTGCCAGCAGCCAGCAGGGTGGAGATACGCAGTATTTT.

This chain joins TRBV6-5 and TRBJ2-7; D gene ambiguous. Trimming stripped 6 bases from V and 4 bases from J, with 16 bases between. Germline-derived CDR1 and CDR2 are MNHEY and SVGAGI. This CDR3 comprises 14 residues. The CDR3 protein is CASSKAPRGYEQYF. In DNA, the CDR3 is TGTGCCAGCAGCAAAGCCCCTCGCGGATACGAGCAGTACTTC.

The chain employs TRBV6-1 and TRBJ2-4, with 12 bases aligning to TRBD2. V dropped 4 bases and J dropped 5; count of bases not matched to a gene: 18. The CDR3 is made up of 20 amino acids. Germline assignment: CDR1 MNHNS and CDR2 SASEGT. DNA of the CDR3: TGTGCCAGCAGTGTCTTAGCTCGGCTGACTAGCGGGAGTGATGAAAACATTCAGTACTTC. It translates to CASSVLARLTSGSDENIQYF.

This clone was counted once. In nucleotides, the CDR3 is TGCGCCAGCAGCTTGGCTAGCGGGAGATCCGGGGAGCTGTTTTTT. It translates to CASSLASGRSGELFF. The chain carries TRBV5-1 and TRBJ2-2; TRBD2 agrees at 10 bases. The CDR3 covers 15 residues. CDR1 is SGHRS, CDR2 YFSETQ, per germline. The J segment lost 6 bases and the V segment lost 0 bases, leaving 2 bases of the junction unmatched.

The chain couples TRBV5-4 to TRBJ2-6; 10 bases fit TRBD1. Trimming at V came to 6 bases and at J to 0 bases, leaving 12 bases not matched to a gene. The CDR3 extends over 19 amino acids. The V gene's germline CDR1 is SGHNT and CDR2 YYREEE (reference sequence). CDR3 sequence (DNA): TGTGCCAGCATCCGACAGGGGGCTAGCCCTTCCTCTGGGGCCAACGTCCTGACTTTC. This encodes CASIRQGASPSSGANVLTF. The complete variable domain, with remaining parts taken from reference TRBV5-4 and TRBJ2-6, reads ETGVTQSPTHLIKTRGQQVTLRCSSQSGHNTVSWYQQALGQGPQFIFQYYREEENGRGNFPPRFSGLQFPNYSSELNVNALELDDSALYLCASIRQGASPSSGANVLTFGAGSRLTVL.

The chain carries TRBV14 and TRBJ2-5, with 16 bases aligning to TRBD2. Germline CDR1 reads SGHDN; CDR2 reads FVKESK. Germline trimming cut 3 bases from V and 5 bases from J; bases unmatched to any gene: 3. This CDR3 has 16 residues. The chain's CDR3 is CASSQLGLAGGETQYF. In nucleotides, the CDR3 is TGTGCCAGCAGCCAGCTGGGACTAGCGGGAGGGGAGACCCAGTACTTC.